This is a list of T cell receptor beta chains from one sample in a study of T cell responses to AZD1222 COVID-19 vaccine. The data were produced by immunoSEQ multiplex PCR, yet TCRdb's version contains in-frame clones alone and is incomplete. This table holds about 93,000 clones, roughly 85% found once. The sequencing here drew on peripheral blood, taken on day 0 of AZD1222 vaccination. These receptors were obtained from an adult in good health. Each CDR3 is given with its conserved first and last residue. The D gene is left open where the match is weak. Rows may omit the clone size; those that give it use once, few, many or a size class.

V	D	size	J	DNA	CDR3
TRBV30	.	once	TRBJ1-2	TGTGCCTGGACTGGGGGGCGTTTGGGAGGTAACCGCTATGGCTACACCTTC	CAWTGGRLGGNRYGYTF
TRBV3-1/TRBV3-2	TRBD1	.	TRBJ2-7	TGTGCCAGCAGTGGGACAGAAAACTTGGGGGAGCAGTACTTC	CASSGTENLGEQYF
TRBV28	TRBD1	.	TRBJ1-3	TGTGCCAGCACCACAGGGGGCTCTGGAAACACCATATATTTT	CASTTGGSGNTIYF
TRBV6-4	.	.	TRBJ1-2	TGTGCCAGCAGTGACACAGGGCTTGGCTACACCTTC	CASSDTGLGYTF
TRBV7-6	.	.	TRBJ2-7	TGTGCCAGCAGCGCAGGACGGGCTTCCGAGCAGTACTTC	CASSAGRASEQYF
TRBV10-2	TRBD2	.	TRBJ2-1	TGCGCCAGCAGGCCCCGGGACTACGCCTACAATGAGCAGTTCTTC	CASRPRDYAYNEQFF
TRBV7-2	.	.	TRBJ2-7	TGTGCCAGCAGCTTATCGGGGTACTCCTACGAGCAGTACTTC	CASSLSGYSYEQYF
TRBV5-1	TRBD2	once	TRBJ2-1	TGCGCCAGCAGCTTAATAGCGGGGGGGCGAAACAATGAGCAGTTCTTC	CASSLIAGGRNNEQFF
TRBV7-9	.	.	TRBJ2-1	TGTGCCAGCAGCTTTGCCAACGCGGGAAATCGCGCGTACAGTGAGCAGTTCTTC	CASSFANAGNRAYSEQFF
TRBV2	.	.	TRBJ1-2	TGTGCCAGCAGGCAAAGGGACGTTTATGGCTACACCTTC	CASRQRDVYGYTF
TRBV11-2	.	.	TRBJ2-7	TGTGCCAGCAGCTCAGGGGTCTACTCCTACGAGCAGTACTTC	CASSSGVYSYEQYF
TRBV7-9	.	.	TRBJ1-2	TGTGCCAGCAGCTTGGGGGATCCTATGGGCTACACCTTC	CASSLGDPMGYTF
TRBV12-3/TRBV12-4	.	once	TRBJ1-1	TGTGCCAGCAGGGACGACCTGAACACTGAAGCTTTCTTT	CASRDDLNTEAFF
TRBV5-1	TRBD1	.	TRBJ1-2	TGCGCCAGCAGCACGGGGACAGGGTATGGCTACACCTTC	CASSTGTGYGYTF
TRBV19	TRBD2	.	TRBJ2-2	TGTGCCAGTAGTAGGGGTAGCGGGGGCCAGTTCGCGAACACCGGGGAGCTGTTTTTT	CASSRGSGGQFANTGELFF
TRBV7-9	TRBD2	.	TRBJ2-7	TGTGCCAGCAGCTTGGCGGGAGGGTTCAACGAGCAGTACTTC	CASSLAGGFNEQYF
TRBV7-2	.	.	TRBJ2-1	TGTGCCAGCAGCTTACGGGGACAAAGCACTTACAATGAGCAGTTCTTC	CASSLRGQSTYNEQFF
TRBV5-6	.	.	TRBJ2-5	TGTGCCAGCAGCTTGATGGACGGGGTCCAAGAGACCCAGTACTTC	CASSLMDGVQETQYF
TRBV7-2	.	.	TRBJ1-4	TGTGCCAGCAGCTTGGCCCCCGGACGGACTAATGAAAAACTGTTTTTT	CASSLAPGRTNEKLFF
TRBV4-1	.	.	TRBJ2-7	TGCGCCAGCAGCCAAGTGGGGACTCCCTCCTCCTACGAGCAGTACTTC	CASSQVGTPSSYEQYF
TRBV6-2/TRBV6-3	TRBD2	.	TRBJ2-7	TGTGCCAGCAGTCTACTAGCGGCTAGCTCCTACGAGCAGTACTTC	CASSLLAASSYEQYF
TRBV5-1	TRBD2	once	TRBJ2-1	TGCGCCAGCAGCTTGGCGAGCGGGACCTACAATGAGCAGTTCTTC	CASSLASGTYNEQFF
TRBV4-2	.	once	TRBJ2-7	TGTGCCAGCAGCCAAATGCCGAGCGTCGGTTACGAGCAGTACTTC	CASSQMPSVGYEQYF
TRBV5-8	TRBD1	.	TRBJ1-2	TGTGCCAGCAGCCGTCTACAGGGGGCTCAGAACTATGGCTACACCTTC	CASSRLQGAQNYGYTF
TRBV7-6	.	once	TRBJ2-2	TGTGCCAGCAGCAACTCCCCGGGGCGGCCCGGGGAGCTGTTTTTT	CASSNSPGRPGELFF
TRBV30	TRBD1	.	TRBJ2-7	TGTGCCTGGAGTTACGGGCAGGGGGCAGGAGAGCAGTACTTC	CAWSYGQGAGEQYF
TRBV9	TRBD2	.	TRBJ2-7	TGTGCCAGCAGCGTAGATCCTAGCGGAAGCTACGAGCAGTACTTC	CASSVDPSGSYEQYF
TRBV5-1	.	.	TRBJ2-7	TGCGCCAGCATAGCGGCAGGCTCCTACGAGCAGTACTTC	CASIAAGSYEQYF
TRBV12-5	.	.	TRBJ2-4	TGTGCTAGTGGTTTGGTAGTACCCAACATTCAGTACTTC	CASGLVVPNIQYF
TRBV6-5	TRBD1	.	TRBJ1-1	TGTGCCAGCAGCCACAGGGGCTTCACTGAAGCTTTCTTT	CASSHRGFTEAFF
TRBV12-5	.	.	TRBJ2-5	TGTGCTAGTGGTTCGGGACTTTTAGGTCAAGAGACCCAGTACTTC	CASGSGLLGQETQYF
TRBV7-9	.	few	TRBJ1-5	TGTGCCAGCAGCCTCAGTTCCAATAGCAATCAGCCCCAGCATTTT	CASSLSSNSNQPQHF
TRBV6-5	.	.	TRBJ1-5	TGTGCCTCCAGGAGGGAACGCTCTGCCAATCAGCCCCAGCATTTT	CASRRERSANQPQHF
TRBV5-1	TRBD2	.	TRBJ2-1	TGCGCCAGCAGAAAGACTAGCTCGGATGAGCAGTTCTTC	CASRKTSSDEQFF
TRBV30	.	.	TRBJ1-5	TGTGCCTGTCGCGCCTCCAATCAGCCCCAGCATTTT	CACRASNQPQHF
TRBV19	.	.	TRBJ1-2	TGTGCCAGTAGTCTCACCCATCCCCCGCAAGGCTATGGCTACACCTTC	CASSLTHPPQGYGYTF
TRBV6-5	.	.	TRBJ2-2	TGTGCCAGCAGTACACAGGGGAACACCGGGGAGCTGTTTTTT	CASSTQGNTGELFF
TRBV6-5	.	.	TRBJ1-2	TGTGCCAGCAGTTGGACAAACAACTATGGCTACACCTTC	CASSWTNNYGYTF
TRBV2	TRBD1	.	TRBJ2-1	TGTGCCAGCAGTGAGATGGACAGGGAATCCTACAATGAGCAGTTCTTC	CASSEMDRESYNEQFF
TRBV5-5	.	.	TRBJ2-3	TGTGCCAGCAGCTTGAATCCGGGGGACTCCACAGATACGCAGTATTTT	CASSLNPGDSTDTQYF
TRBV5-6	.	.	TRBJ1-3	TGTGCCAGCAGCTTGGGAGGGGGCTCTGGAAACACCATATATTTT	CASSLGGGSGNTIYF
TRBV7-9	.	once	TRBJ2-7	TGTGCCAGCAGCCCCGGGGGGTGGACAGGGTTCTACGAGCAGTACTTC	CASSPGGWTGFYEQYF
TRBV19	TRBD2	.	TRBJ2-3	TGTGCCAGTAGTATTTCAAGGACTAGCGAGACAGATACGCAGTATTTT	CASSISRTSETDTQYF
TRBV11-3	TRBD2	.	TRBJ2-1	TGTGCCAGCAGCCTACCCACGGGGGGGCCGCAGTTCTTC	CASSLPTGGPQFF
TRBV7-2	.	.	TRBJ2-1	TGTGCCAGCAGCTTAGCCGGGACTGTCGCCTACAATGAGCAGTTCTTC	CASSLAGTVAYNEQFF
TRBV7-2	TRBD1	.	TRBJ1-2	TGTGCCAGCGATGGGTACAGGGGGCATGGCTACACCTTC	CASDGYRGHGYTF
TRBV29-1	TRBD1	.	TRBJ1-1	TGCAGCGTTGTGACCCAGACAGGGCTCGCTTTCTTT	CSVVTQTGLAFF
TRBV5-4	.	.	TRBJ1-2	TGTGCCAGCAGCTTAGCAGGGGCCGGGGGCTACACCTTC	CASSLAGAGGYTF
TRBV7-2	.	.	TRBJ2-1	TGTGCCAGCAGCGCCTCTCCAGCGTACTCCTACAATGAGCAGTTCTTC	CASSASPAYSYNEQFF
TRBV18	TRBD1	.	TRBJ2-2	TGTGCCAGCTCACCACAGCAGGGGGCCAACACCGGGGAGCTGTTTTTT	CASSPQQGANTGELFF
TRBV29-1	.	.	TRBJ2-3	TGCAGCGTTGAAAGCACCACAGATACGCAGTATTTT	CSVESTTDTQYF